Listed below are T cell receptor beta chains from one sample, sequenced in a study of cytomegalovirus exposure and HLA in healthy donors. Sequenced by immunoSEQ multiplex PCR; TCRdb stores in-frame clones only, minus some. This table lists roughly 80,000 clones. Sequenced input: PBMCs. These receptor sequences come from a woman aged 25 to 39 in good health and CMV-seronegative. Both conserved end residues are part of each CDR3. A D gene is named only where the DNA matches it firmly.

D	V	J	CDR3	DNA
TRBD1	TRBV7-9	TRBJ1-2	CASSLARIGQGDNYGYTF	TGTGCCAGCAGCTTAGCTCGGATTGGACAGGGCGACAACTATGGCTACACCTTC
.	TRBV2	TRBJ1-2	CASSEAWGVIANYGYTF	TGTGCCAGCAGTGAAGCATGGGGGGTGATAGCTAACTATGGCTACACCTTC
.	TRBV28	TRBJ1-3	CASRISRGNTIYF	TGTGCCAGCAGGATTTCGAGGGGAAACACCATATATTTT
.	TRBV5-6	TRBJ2-7	CASSLRGWSAYEQYF	TGTGCCAGCAGCTTGAGGGGGTGGTCCGCCTACGAGCAGTACTTC
TRBD2	TRBV19	TRBJ2-7	CASRAGTSASYEQYF	TGTGCCAGTAGAGCCGGGACTAGCGCGTCCTACGAGCAGTACTTC
TRBD1	TRBV15	TRBJ1-2	CATSRGQGNYGYTF	TGTGCCACCAGCAGAGGACAGGGGAACTATGGCTACACCTTC
TRBD1	TRBV6-1	TRBJ2-2	CASSLDRGGTGELFF	TGTGCCAGCAGCCTTGACAGGGGGGGCACCGGGGAGCTGTTTTTT
TRBD1	TRBV7-2	TRBJ1-2	CASSFPGQGIAYGYTF	TGTGCCAGCAGCTTTCCGGGACAGGGTATCGCCTATGGCTACACCTTC
TRBD1	TRBV29-1	TRBJ1-1	CSVDWGWTGQNTEDFF	TGCAGCGTTGATTGGGGGTGGACAGGGCAGAACACTGAAGATTTCTTT
TRBD1	TRBV5-4	TRBJ1-2	CASSFGGTVSYGYTF	TGTGCCAGCAGCTTTGGGGGGACAGTTAGTTATGGCTACACCTTC
TRBD2	TRBV29-1	TRBJ2-3	CSVAVAGGGTDTQYF	TGCAGCGTTGCAGTAGCGGGAGGGGGCACAGATACGCAGTATTTT
TRBD2	TRBV7-9	TRBJ2-7	CASSSPSGGRLDEQYF	TGTGCCAGCAGCTCCCCCTCGGGGGGGCGACTTGACGAGCAGTACTTC
TRBD1	TRBV5-1	TRBJ1-2	CASSLGQGAGGYTF	TGCGCCAGCAGCTTAGGACAGGGGGCGGGAGGCTACACCTTC
.	TRBV11-2	TRBJ1-1	CASSPFWEMNTEAFF	TGTGCCAGCAGCCCCTTTTGGGAGATGAACACTGAAGCTTTCTTT
.	TRBV11-2	TRBJ1-1	CASSLGRGWTEAFF	TGTGCCAGCAGCTTAGGTAGGGGATGGACTGAAGCTTTCTTT
TRBD1	TRBV6-1	TRBJ1-2	CASSEAGRGYGYTF	TGTGCCAGCAGTGAAGCGGGCAGGGGGTACGGCTACACCTTC
.	TRBV4-1	TRBJ2-7	CASSQDRGSAREQYF	TGCGCCAGCAGCCAAGACCGGGGGTCTGCTCGGGAGCAGTACTTC
.	TRBV9	TRBJ2-1	CASSVLDNEQFF	TGTGCCAGCAGCGTACTCGACAATGAGCAGTTCTTC
TRBD1	TRBV11-2	TRBJ2-5	CASSFTGGQETQYF	TGTGCCAGCAGCTTTACAGGGGGCCAAGAGACCCAGTACTTC
TRBD2	TRBV5-1	TRBJ2-5	CASSLYLEGRGETQYF	TGCGCCAGCAGCTTGTACCTGGAGGGGAGGGGAGAGACCCAGTACTTC
.	TRBV5-1	TRBJ2-3	CASSPKAHLSTDTQYF	TGCGCCAGCAGCCCGAAAGCCCACCTTAGCACAGATACGCAGTATTTT
.	TRBV2	TRBJ2-4	CASSYGPEVAKNIQYF	TGTGCCAGCAGTTATGGTCCCGAGGTAGCCAAAAACATTCAGTACTTC
TRBD2	TRBV6-5	TRBJ2-7	CASSGLAGGPYEQYF	TGTGCCAGCAGTGGGCTAGCGGGAGGGCCCTACGAGCAGTACTTC
.	TRBV13	TRBJ1-1	CASSLDGNTEAFF	TGTGCCAGCAGCTTAGACGGGAACACTGAAGCTTTCTTT
.	TRBV11-2	TRBJ2-1	CASSLGGWGHNEQFF	TGTGCCAGCAGCTTAGGGGGGTGGGGGCACAATGAGCAGTTCTTC
.	TRBV10-3	TRBJ2-7	CAISIRGEQYF	TGTGCCATCAGTATAAGGGGCGAGCAGTACTTC
TRBD2	TRBV6-1	TRBJ2-3	CASSEVVAGGGDTQYF	TGTGCCAGCAGTGAGGTGGTAGCGGGAGGAGGAGATACGCAGTATTTT
.	TRBV4-1	TRBJ1-1	CASSQDSHAGANTEAFF	TGCGCCAGCAGCCAAGATAGCCACGCAGGGGCAAACACTGAAGCTTTCTTT
TRBD1	TRBV6-1	TRBJ1-4	CASSPLGTDEKLFF	TGTGCCAGCAGTCCATTAGGGACAGATGAAAAACTGTTTTTT
.	TRBV29-1	TRBJ2-3	CSVEGASGSTDKQYF	TGCAGCGTTGAGGGGGCTAGCGGATCCACAGATAAGCAGTATTTT
.	TRBV30	TRBJ2-3	CAWSVRGNSTDTQYF	TGTGCCTGGAGTGTTCGGGGAAATAGCACAGATACGCAGTATTTT
TRBD1	TRBV29-1	TRBJ2-7	CSVESLTSGTGPYEQYF	TGCAGCGTTGAATCACTAACATCCGGGACAGGACCCTACGAGCAGTACTTC
.	TRBV29-1	TRBJ1-1	CSVVGDYTEAFF	TGCAGCGTCGTAGGGGATTACACTGAAGCTTTCTTT
.	TRBV2	TRBJ1-5	CASKPLQPNQPQHF	TGTGCCAGCAAGCCGCTACAGCCCAATCAGCCCCAGCATTTT
.	TRBV5-4	TRBJ1-6	CASSAGDPGGYNSPLHF	TGTGCCAGCAGCGCAGGGGATCCGGGGGGATATAATTCACCCCTCCACTTT
.	TRBV4-2	TRBJ1-1	CASSRGGDTEAFF	TGTGCCAGCAGTCGAGGGGGAGACACTGAAGCTTTCTTT
TRBD2	TRBV18	TRBJ2-6	CASSLGASGGSGANVLTF	TGTGCCAGCTCACTGGGAGCTAGCGGGGGCTCTGGGGCCAACGTCCTGACTTTC
.	TRBV30	TRBJ2-2	CACPRRLSNTGELFF	TGTGCCTGCCCCCGGCGGCTTTCGAACACCGGGGAGCTGTTTTTT
.	TRBV30	TRBJ1-1	CAWSVSGLEAFF	TGTGCCTGGAGTGTATCAGGGCTTGAAGCTTTCTTT
TRBD2	TRBV19	TRBJ2-1	CASSMDSGSPYNEQFF	TGTGCCAGTAGTATGGACAGCGGGAGTCCCTACAATGAGCAGTTCTTC
TRBD2	TRBV6-5	TRBJ2-7	CASSYGTSGSNYEQYF	TGTGCCAGCAGTTACGGGACTAGCGGGAGTAACTACGAGCAGTACTTC